This TCR beta chain was identified in a study of blood T cell repertoires in COVID-19. The germline CDR1 and CDR2 sequences are MNHEY and SVGAGI. V lost 6 bases, J lost 8 bases, and 7 bases lay in between. CDR3 length: 11 residues. TCRdb's copy holds only in-frame clones and misses some; the assay was immunoSEQ multiplex PCR. Of under 200,000 clones listed, 75% to 85% are singletons. This clonotype was sampled from a woman between 55 and 75 years old who had recovered from COVID-19. The chain uses TRBV6-5 and TRBJ1-4; D call uncertain. The sample taken for sequencing was PBMCs or T cells enriched from blood (not recorded which). The CDR3 bases are TGTGCCAGCAGGGTAACAGAAAAACTGTTTTTT. Amino acid sequence: CASRVTEKLFF.